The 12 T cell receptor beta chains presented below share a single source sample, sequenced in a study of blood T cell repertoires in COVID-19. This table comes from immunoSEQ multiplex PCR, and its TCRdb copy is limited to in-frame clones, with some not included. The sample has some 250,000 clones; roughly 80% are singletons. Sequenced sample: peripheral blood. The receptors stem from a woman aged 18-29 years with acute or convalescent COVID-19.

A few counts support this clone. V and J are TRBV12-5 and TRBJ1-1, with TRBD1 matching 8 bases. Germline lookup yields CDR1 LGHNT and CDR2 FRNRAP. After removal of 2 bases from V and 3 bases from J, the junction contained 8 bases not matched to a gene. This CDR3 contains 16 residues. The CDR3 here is CASGLLSQGGHTEAFF. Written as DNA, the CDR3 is TGTGCTAGTGGTTTGTTATCACAGGGGGGACACACTGAAGCTTTCTTT.

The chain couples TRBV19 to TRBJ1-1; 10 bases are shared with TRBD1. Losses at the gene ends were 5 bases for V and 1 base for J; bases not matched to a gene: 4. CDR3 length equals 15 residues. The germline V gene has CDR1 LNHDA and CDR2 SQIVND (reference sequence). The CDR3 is CASSDRGHGNTEAFF. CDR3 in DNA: TGTGCCAGTAGTGACAGGGGGCATGGGAACACTGAAGCTTTCTTT.

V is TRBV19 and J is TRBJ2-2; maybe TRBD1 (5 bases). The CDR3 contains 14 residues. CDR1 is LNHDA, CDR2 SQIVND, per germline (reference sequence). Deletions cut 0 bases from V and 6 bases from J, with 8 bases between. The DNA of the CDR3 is TGTGCCAGTAGTATAGAAAGGGGCCCCGGGGAGCTGTTTTTT. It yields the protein CASSIERGPGELFF.

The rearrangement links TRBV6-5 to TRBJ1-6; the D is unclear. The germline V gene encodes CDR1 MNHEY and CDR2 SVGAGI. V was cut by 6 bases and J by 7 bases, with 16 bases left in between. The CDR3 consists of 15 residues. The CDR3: CASRDSKGSNSPLHF. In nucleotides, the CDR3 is TGTGCCAGCAGAGACTCCAAAGGATCGAATTCACCCCTCCACTTT.

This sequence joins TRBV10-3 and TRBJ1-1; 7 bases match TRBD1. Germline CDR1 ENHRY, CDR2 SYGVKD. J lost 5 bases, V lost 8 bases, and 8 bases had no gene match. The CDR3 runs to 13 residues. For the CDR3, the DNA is TGTGCCATCGCTTCAGGGGGTCCTACTGAAGCTTTCTTT. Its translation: CAIASGGPTEAFF.

The CDR3 loop reads CASSRTGQSYEQYF. CDR3 in DNA: TGTGCCAGCTCACGGACAGGGCAGTCCTACGAGCAGTACTTC. The chain has TRBV18 and TRBJ2-7; TRBD1 aligns across 8 bases. Trimming took 4 bases from V and 1 from J; bases not matched to a gene: 3. This CDR3 has 14 residues. Germline V lookup: CDR1 KGHSH, CDR2 LQKENI.

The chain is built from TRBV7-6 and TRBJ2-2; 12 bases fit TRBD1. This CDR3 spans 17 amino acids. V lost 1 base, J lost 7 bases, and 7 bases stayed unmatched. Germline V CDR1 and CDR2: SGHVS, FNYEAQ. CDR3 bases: TGTGCCAGCAGCTTAGAGGGACAGGGGGCGCTTAACGGGGAGCTGTTTTTT. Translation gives CASSLEGQGALNGELFF. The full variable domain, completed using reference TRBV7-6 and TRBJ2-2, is GAGVSQSPRYKVTKRGQDVALRCDPISGHVSLYWYRQALGQGPEFLTYFNYEAQQDKSGLPNDRFSAERPEGSISTLTIQRTEQRDSAMYRCASSLEGQGALNGELFFGEGSRLTVL.

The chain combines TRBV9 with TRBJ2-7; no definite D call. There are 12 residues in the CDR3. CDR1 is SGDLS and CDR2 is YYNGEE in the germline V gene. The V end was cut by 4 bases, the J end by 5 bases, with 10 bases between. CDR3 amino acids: CASSPSGNEQYF. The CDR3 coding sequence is TGTGCCAGCAGCCCCAGTGGTAACGAGCAGTACTTC.

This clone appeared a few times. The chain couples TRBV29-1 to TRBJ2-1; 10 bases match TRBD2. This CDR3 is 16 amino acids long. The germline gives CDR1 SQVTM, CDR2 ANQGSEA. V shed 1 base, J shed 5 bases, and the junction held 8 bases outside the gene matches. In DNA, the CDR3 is TGCAGCGTTGAAGTGGACAGCGGGAGGGCCGACAATGAGCAGTTCTTC. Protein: CSVEVDSGRADNEQFF.

This CDR3 reads CAISEGAGGKDEQFF. The CDR3 coding sequence is TGTGCCATCAGTGAGGGGGCGGGAGGCAAAGATGAGCAGTTCTTC. The chain combines TRBV10-3 with TRBJ2-1; 8 nucleotides agree with TRBD2. Germline V CDR1 and CDR2: ENHRY, SYGVKD. The CDR3 is made up of 15 amino acids. Trimming removed 2 bases from V and 8 bases from J; junction bases left unmatched: 8.

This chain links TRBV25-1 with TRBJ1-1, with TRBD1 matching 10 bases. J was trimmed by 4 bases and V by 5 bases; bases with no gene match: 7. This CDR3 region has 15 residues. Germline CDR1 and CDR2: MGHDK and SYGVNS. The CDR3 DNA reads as TGTGCCAGCAGTCGTATGACAGGGGGCACCACTGAAGCTTTCTTT. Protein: CASSRMTGGTTEAFF.

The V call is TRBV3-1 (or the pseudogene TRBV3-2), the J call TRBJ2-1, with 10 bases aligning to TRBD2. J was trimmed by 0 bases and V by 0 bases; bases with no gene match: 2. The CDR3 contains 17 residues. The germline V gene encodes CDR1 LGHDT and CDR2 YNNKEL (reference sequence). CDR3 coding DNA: TGTGCCAGCAGCCAAGAACTAGCGGGAAGCTCCTACAATGAGCAGTTCTTC. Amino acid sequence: CASSQELAGSSYNEQFF.